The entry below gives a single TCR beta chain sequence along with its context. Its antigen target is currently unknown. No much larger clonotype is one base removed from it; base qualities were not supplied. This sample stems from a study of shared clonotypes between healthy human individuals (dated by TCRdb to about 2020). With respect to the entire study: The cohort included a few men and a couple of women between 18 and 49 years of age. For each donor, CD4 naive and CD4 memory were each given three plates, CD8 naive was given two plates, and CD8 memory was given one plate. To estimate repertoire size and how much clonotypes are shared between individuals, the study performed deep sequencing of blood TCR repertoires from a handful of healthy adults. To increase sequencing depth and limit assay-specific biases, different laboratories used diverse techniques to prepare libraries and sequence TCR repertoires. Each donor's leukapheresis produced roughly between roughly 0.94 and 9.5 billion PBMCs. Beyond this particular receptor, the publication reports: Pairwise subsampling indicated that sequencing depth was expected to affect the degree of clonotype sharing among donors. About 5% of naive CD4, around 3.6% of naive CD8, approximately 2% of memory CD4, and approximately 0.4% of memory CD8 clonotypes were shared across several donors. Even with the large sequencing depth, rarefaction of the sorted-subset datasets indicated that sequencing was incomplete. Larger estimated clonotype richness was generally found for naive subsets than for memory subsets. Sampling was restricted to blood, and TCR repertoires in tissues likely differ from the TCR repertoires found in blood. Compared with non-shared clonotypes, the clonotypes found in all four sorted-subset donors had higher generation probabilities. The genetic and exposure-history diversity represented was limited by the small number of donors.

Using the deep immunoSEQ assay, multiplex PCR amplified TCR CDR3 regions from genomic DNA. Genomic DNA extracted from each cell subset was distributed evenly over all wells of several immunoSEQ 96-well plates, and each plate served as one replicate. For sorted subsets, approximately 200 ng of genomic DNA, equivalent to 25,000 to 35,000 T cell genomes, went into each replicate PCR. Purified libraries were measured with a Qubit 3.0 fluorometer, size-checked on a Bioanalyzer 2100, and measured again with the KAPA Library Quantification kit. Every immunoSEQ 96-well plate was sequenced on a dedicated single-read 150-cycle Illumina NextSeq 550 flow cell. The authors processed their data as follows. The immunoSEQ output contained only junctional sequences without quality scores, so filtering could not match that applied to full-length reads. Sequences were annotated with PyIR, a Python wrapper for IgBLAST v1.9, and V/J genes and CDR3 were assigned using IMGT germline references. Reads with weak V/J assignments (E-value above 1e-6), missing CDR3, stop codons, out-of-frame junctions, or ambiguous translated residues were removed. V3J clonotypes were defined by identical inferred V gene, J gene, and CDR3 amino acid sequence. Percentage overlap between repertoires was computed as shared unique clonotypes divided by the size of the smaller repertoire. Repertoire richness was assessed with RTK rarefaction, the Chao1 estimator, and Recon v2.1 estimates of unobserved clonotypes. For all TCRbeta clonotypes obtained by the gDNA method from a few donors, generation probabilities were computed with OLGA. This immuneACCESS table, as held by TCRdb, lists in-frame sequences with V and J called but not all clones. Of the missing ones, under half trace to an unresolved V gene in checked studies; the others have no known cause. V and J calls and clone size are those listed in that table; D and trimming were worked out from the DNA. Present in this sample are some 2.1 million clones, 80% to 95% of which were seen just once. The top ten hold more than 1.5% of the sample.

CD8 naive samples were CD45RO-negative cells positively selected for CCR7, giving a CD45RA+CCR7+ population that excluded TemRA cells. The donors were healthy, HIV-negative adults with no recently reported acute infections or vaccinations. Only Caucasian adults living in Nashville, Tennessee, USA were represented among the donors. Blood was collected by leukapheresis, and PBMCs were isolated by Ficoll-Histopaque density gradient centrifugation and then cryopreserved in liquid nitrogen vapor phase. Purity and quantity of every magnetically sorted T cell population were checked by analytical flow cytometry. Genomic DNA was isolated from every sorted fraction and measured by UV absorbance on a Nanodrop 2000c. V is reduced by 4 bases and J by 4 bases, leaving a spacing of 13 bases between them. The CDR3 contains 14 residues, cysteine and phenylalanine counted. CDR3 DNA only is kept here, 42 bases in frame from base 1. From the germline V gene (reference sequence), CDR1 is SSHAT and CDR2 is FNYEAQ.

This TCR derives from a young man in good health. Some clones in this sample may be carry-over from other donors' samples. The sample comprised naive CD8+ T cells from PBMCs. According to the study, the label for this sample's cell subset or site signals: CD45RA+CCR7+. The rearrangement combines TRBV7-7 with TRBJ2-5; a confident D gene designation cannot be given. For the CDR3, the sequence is CASSSTRVGETQYF. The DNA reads TGTGCCAGCAGCTCGACAAGGGTGGGAGAGACCCAGTACTTC.